These 13 T cell receptor beta chains share one sample of origin, sequenced in a study of blood T cell repertoires in COVID-19. Method: immunoSEQ multiplex PCR; TCRdb's copy keeps in-frame clones and lacks some. Of 350,000 to 500,000 clones listed, nearly 90% were seen once; the top ten hold 1.4%. The specimen sequenced was PBMCs or T cells enriched from blood (not recorded which). Receptors were obtained from a woman between 18 and 29 years old who had been exposed to COVID-19.

The chain is built from TRBV7-6 and TRBJ1-5, with 8 bases aligning to TRBD1. After removal of 1 base from V and 3 bases from J, the junction contained 5 bases not matched to a gene. The CDR3 has 16 amino acids. The germline V gene encodes CDR1 SGHVS and CDR2 FNYEAQ. The CDR3 DNA reads as TGTGCCAGCAGCTTAGGGCTCAGGGGGCTCAATCAGCCCCAGCATTTT. Translating it yields CASSLGLRGLNQPQHF.

Only one count was recorded for this clone. The rearrangement uses TRBV29-1 and TRBJ2-3; TRBD1 aligns across 11 bases. The germline V gene has CDR1 SQVTM and CDR2 ANQGSEA. This CDR3 has 13 amino acids. Losses at the gene ends were 7 bases for V and 5 bases for J; bases not matched to a gene: 5. The CDR3 protein is CSAGTGGKDTQYF. CDR3 coding DNA: TGCAGCGCCGGGACAGGGGGTAAAGATACGCAGTATTTT.

With respect to this clone: Additional DNA sequences in this sample encode the identical CDR3. V is TRBV18 and J is TRBJ2-2; tentatively, D is TRBD2 (5 bases). Trimming took 3 bases from V and 0 from J, leaving 8 bases between them. Looked up from germline, CDR1 is KGHSH and CDR2 is LQKENI. The CDR3 contains 15 residues. The CDR3 loop is CASSPAGANTGELFF. CDR3 DNA: TGTGCCAGCTCACCGGCGGGTGCGAACACCGGGGAGCTGTTTTTT. The variable domain in full, completed from reference TRBV18 and TRBJ2-2, reads NAGVMQNPRHLVRRRGQEARLRCSPMKGHSHVYWYRQLPEEGLKFMVYLQKENIIDESGMPKERFSAEFPKEGPSILRIQQVVRGDSAAYFCASSPAGANTGELFFGEGSRLTVL.

The V gene is TRBV28, the J gene TRBJ2-7; TRBD1 matches at 7 bases. J gave up 3 bases and V 5 bases, and 13 bases lay outside the gene matches. The CDR3 totals 16 residues. The germline CDR1 and CDR2 sequences are MDHEN and SYDVKM. CDR3 coding DNA: TGTGCCAGCAGTCTCTCCCCAACAGGGGTGGGCTACGAGCAGTACTTC. Translating gives CASSLSPTGVGYEQYF.

This clone appeared once. The V and J genes are TRBV25-1 and TRBJ2-7; no clear D gene. The germline V gene has CDR1 MGHDK and CDR2 SYGVNS. V was cut by 5 bases and J by 5 bases, with 10 bases left in between. The CDR3 runs to 12 residues. CDR3 sequence: CASSPGSHEQYF. Here the CDR3 DNA reads TGTGCCAGCAGTCCAGGTTCCCACGAGCAGTACTTC.

The V gene is TRBV6-5, the J gene TRBJ2-3; 10 positions match TRBD1. V dropped 7 bases and J dropped 5; count of bases not matched to a gene: 6. CDR1 is MNHEY, CDR2 SVGAGI, per germline. The CDR3 length is 14 residues. The CDR3, as DNA: TGTGCCAGCATGACAGGGGGCTGGGGAGATACGCAGTATTTT. Its translation is CASMTGGWGDTQYF.

This sequence joins TRBV2 and TRBJ2-7, with 7 bases fitting TRBD1. This CDR3 has 14 amino acids. V lost 7 bases to trimming and J lost 2 bases; unmatched junction nucleotides: 8. Germline V gene sequence: CDR1 SNHLY, CDR2 FYNNEI. CDR3: CASKGQVNTYEQYF. The CDR3 region has the DNA TGTGCCAGCAAAGGACAGGTGAATACCTACGAGCAGTACTTC.

V usage is TRBV6-2 or TRBV6-3 and J usage is TRBJ1-1, with a possible D match to TRBD1 (5 bases). Germline V gene data show CDR1 as MNHEY and CDR2 as SVGEGT. V gave up 4 bases and J gave up 7 bases, with 16 bases separating them. There are 14 residues in the CDR3. CDR3 sequence reads: CASSSNSRQLEAFF. In DNA form, the CDR3 reads TGTGCCAGCAGTTCGAATTCCAGACAGCTTGAAGCTTTCTTT.

CDR3 sequence: CASSYGMEALGFGYTF. The DNA for the CDR3 is TGTGCCAGCAGTTACGGTATGGAGGCATTGGGCTTCGGCTACACCTTC. The V gene is TRBV6-5, the J gene TRBJ1-2; the D is unclear. Germline values: CDR1 MNHEY, CDR2 SVGAGI. This CDR3 region has 16 residues. The V gene lost 2 bases and the J gene lost 8 bases, with 21 bases spanning the gap.

The chain links TRBV19 to TRBJ1-2, with a possible D match to TRBD1 (6 bases). The CDR3 has 15 amino acids. CDR1 and CDR2 from the germline V gene are LNHDA and SQIVND (reference sequence). Trimming removed 8 bases at V and 0 bases at J, with 16 bases between. The CDR3 DNA sequence: TGTGCCAGTGGTACACAGGGAATTCCTAACTATGGCTACACCTTC. It is translated as CASGTQGIPNYGYTF.

The chain couples TRBV7-9 to TRBJ2-1; D possibly corresponds to TRBD1 (5 bases). The CDR3 totals 14 residues. The germline CDR1 and CDR2 sequences are SEHNR and FQNEAQ (reference sequence). Trimming removed 1 base from V and 7 bases from J, with 11 bases in between. CDR3 nucleotides: TGTGCCAGCAGCTTAGACCCAACAGGAAATGAGCAGTTCTTC. Amino acid sequence: CASSLDPTGNEQFF.

The rearrangement links TRBV6-5 to TRBJ2-3; 8 bases are a match to TRBD2. Germline V lookup: CDR1 MNHEY, CDR2 SVGAGI. The CDR3 has 14 amino acids. With V trimmed by 7 bases and J by 2 bases, 5 bases remained unmatched. CDR3 region: CASTRGGYTDTQYF. The CDR3 DNA reads TGTGCCAGCACCCGGGGGGGGTACACAGATACGCAGTATTTT.

J is TRBJ2-1 and V is TRBV28; tentative D call: TRBD2 (5 bases). The germline V gene encodes CDR1 MDHEN and CDR2 SYDVKM. V was cut by 3 bases and J by 5 bases, with 8 bases left in between. The CDR3 consists of 13 residues. For the CDR3, the DNA is TGTGCCAGCAGTTTCCCGCGGGACAATGAGCAGTTCTTC. Translation: CASSFPRDNEQFF.